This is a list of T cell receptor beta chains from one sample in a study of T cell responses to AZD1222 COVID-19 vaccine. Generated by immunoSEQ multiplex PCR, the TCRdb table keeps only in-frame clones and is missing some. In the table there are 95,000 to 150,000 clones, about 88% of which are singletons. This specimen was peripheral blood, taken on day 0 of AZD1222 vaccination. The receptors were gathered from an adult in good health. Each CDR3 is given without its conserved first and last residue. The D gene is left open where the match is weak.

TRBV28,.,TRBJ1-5,ASSLDSNQPQH
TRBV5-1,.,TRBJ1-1,ASSYRQAEGTEAF
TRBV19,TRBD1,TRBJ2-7,ASSSPGQYEQY
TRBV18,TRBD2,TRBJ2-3,ASSPVGGPAGDTQY
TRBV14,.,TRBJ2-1,ASSLIGGSYNEQF
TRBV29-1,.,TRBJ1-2,SASIGTNYGYT
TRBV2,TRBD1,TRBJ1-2,ASVREQGVRYGYT
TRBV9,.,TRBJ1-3,ASKEGTGNTIY
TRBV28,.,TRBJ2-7,ASSSAYEQY
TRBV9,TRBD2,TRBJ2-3,ASTRSGTSLTDTQY